This T cell receptor beta chain was documented in a study of radiation and T cells in renal cell carcinoma. The overall study: Nephrectomy followed 15 Gy stereotactic body radiation by 4 weeks. Study-wide results and limits: Top tumor clonotypes rose in blood 2 weeks post-radiation, then contracted.

About this clone: Its target is not known.

Documented time point: blood 2 weeks post-SBRT. Noted treatment: 15 Gy SBRT to primary tumor, nephrectomy 4 weeks later. Radiation-treated patients gave blood at baseline, week 2 and week 4. Clear cell pathology was present in this patient's renal cell carcinoma. This CDR3 has 15 amino acids. CDR1 and CDR2 from the germline V gene are LGHNA and YNFKEQ. V gave up 6 bases and J gave up 4 bases, with 18 bases separating them. Clones were sequenced by immunoSEQ multiplex PCR, and TCRdb holds only the in-frame ones, with some missing. The data show some 120,000 clones, more than 75% seen once. The chain uses TRBV4-2 and TRBJ1-2; D perhaps matches TRBD1 (6 bases). Material: blood, obtained from a patient whose treatment included radiotherapy and nephrectomy. This TCR was sampled from a woman aged 70-85 years with renal cell carcinoma. CDR3 loop: CASRSDRALGYGYTF. The CDR3 region has the DNA TGTGCCAGCAGGTCGGACAGAGCCCTTGGCTATGGCTACACCTTC.